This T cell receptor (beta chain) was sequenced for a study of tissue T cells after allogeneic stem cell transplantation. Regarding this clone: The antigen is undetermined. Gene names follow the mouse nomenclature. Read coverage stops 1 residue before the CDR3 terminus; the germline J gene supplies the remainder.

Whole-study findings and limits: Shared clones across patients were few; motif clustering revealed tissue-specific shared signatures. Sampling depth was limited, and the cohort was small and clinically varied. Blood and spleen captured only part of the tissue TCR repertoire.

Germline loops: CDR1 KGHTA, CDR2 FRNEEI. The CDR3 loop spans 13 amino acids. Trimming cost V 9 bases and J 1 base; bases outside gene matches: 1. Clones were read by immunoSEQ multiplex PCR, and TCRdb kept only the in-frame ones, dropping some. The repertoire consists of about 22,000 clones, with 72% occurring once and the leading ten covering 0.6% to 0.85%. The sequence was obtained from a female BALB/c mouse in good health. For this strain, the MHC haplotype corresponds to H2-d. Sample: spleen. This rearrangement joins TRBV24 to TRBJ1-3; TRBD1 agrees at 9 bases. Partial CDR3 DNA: TGTGCCAGAGGACAGGGGTCTGGAAATACGCTCTAT. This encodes CARGQGSGNTLY. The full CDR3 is CARGQGSGNTLYF.